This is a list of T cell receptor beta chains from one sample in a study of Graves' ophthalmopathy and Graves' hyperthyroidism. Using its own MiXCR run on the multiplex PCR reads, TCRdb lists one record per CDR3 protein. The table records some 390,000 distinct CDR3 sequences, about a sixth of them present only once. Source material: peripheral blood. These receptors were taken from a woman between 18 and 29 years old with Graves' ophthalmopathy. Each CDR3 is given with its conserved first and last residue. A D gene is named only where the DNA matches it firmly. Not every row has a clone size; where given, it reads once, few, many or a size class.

CDR3: CATYGGAGNQPQHF
DNA: TGTGCCACCTACGGAGGGGCCGGCAATCAGCCCCAGCATTTT
length: 14
V: TRBV24-1
size: many
D: NA
J: TRBJ1-5

CDR3: CASSAPGGPNTEAFF
DNA: TGTGCCAGTAGTGCCCCGGGGGGGCCAAACACTGAAGCTTTCTTT
length: 15
V: TRBV19
size: many
D: NA
J: TRBJ1-1

CDR3: CASSSPQPGQRNTEAFF
DNA: TGTGCCAGCAGTTCGCCACAACCGGGACAGCGGAACACTGAAGCTTTCTTT
length: 17
V: TRBV28
size: many
D: TRBD1
J: TRBJ1-1

CDR3: CASSLSVETQYF
DNA: TGTGCCAGCAGCCTAAGCGTAGAGACCCAGTACTTC
length: 12
V: TRBV12-3/TRBV12-4
size: many
D: NA
J: TRBJ2-5

CDR3: CSAADRAHYEQYF
DNA: TGCAGTGCTGCCGACAGGGCCCACTACGAGCAGTACTTC
length: 13
V: TRBV20-1
size: many
D: TRBD1
J: TRBJ2-7

CDR3: CATRTGQYF
DNA: TGTGCCACCAGGACAGGGCAGTACTTC
length: 9
V: TRBV7-9
size: NA
D: TRBD1
J: TRBJ2-7

CDR3: CASSYVGSTEAFF
DNA: TGTGCCAGCAGTTACGTGGGGAGCACTGAAGCTTTCTTT
length: 13
V: TRBV6-5
size: many
D: NA
J: TRBJ1-1

CDR3: CAISESNMLTRGGREQYF
DNA: TGTGCCATCAGTGAGTCTAATATGTTGACGCGGGGGGGCCGCGAGCAGTACTTC
length: 18
V: TRBV10-3
size: many
D: TRBD2
J: TRBJ2-7

CDR3: CSATDDLYGYTF
DNA: TGCAGTGCTACCGACGATCTTTATGGCTACACCTTC
length: 12
V: TRBV20-1
size: NA
D: NA
J: TRBJ1-2

CDR3: CSARAARDRARAEAFF
DNA: TGCAGTGCTAGAGCTGCCCGGGACAGGGCTAGGGCTGAAGCTTTCTTT
length: 16
V: TRBV20-1
size: many
D: TRBD1
J: TRBJ1-1

CDR3: CASSADLSYEQYF
DNA: TGTGCCAGCAGTGCGGATCTCTCCTACGAGCAGTACTTC
length: 13
V: TRBV6-2/TRBV6-3
size: NA
D: NA
J: TRBJ2-7

CDR3: CASRIRGLAGFSGELFF
DNA: TGTGCCAGCAGAATTAGGGGACTAGCGGGATTCTCTGGGGAGCTGTTTTTT
length: 17
V: TRBV12-3/TRBV12-4
size: NA
D: TRBD2
J: TRBJ2-2

CDR3: CASTGLSTEAFF
DNA: TGTGCCAGCACTGGTTTGAGCACTGAAGCTTTCTTT
length: 12
V: TRBV6-1
size: many
D: NA
J: TRBJ1-1

CDR3: CASSYSSGRNSPLHF
DNA: TGTGCCAGCAGTTACTCCAGCGGGCGAAACTCACCCCTCCACTTT
length: 15
V: TRBV6-2/TRBV6-3
size: NA
D: NA
J: TRBJ1-6

CDR3: CASSEGAGTEAFF
DNA: TGTGCCAGCAGCGAGGGGGCGGGTACTGAAGCTTTCTTT
length: 13
V: TRBV11-2
size: many
D: TRBD1
J: TRBJ1-1

CDR3: CASRQPGQLTEAFF
DNA: TGTGCCAGCAGACAACCGGGACAACTTACTGAAGCTTTCTTT
length: 14
V: TRBV6-1
size: few
D: NA
J: TRBJ1-1

CDR3: CASSLVPGLAGGEQYF
DNA: TGTGCCAGCAGCTTAGTTCCGGGACTAGCGGGAGGGGAGCAGTACTTC
length: 16
V: TRBV11-2
size: many
D: TRBD2
J: TRBJ2-7

CDR3: CASSPTSGGDLAKNIQYF
DNA: TGTGCCAGCAGCCCTACTAGCGGGGGGGACCTAGCCAAAAACATTCAGTACTTC
length: 18
V: TRBV27
size: many
D: TRBD2
J: TRBJ2-4

CDR3: CASSATSGSGYEQYF
DNA: TGTGCCAGCAGCGCCACTAGCGGGAGTGGGTACGAGCAGTACTTC
length: 15
V: TRBV7-2
size: many
D: TRBD2
J: TRBJ2-7

CDR3: CASSLYPRGMNTEAFF
DNA: TGTGCCAGCAGTTTATACCCCCGCGGGATGAACACTGAAGCTTTCTTT
length: 16
V: TRBV27
size: NA
D: NA
J: TRBJ1-1

CDR3: CSARDMTGVDEQYF
DNA: TGCAGTGCTAGGGACATGACAGGGGTCGACGAGCAGTACTTC
length: 14
V: TRBV20-1
size: many
D: TRBD1
J: TRBJ2-7

CDR3: CASSLVIQGSLAFF
DNA: TGTGCCAGCAGCTTAGTAATACAGGGTTCTTTAGCTTTCTTT
length: 14
V: TRBV11-3
size: NA
D: NA
J: TRBJ1-1

CDR3: CSANGGGRGQYF
DNA: TGCAGTGCTAACGGGGGCGGGAGGGGGCAGTACTTC
length: 12
V: TRBV20-1
size: many
D: TRBD2
J: TRBJ2-7

CDR3: CATSRVKGGSSYNEQFF
DNA: TGTGCCACCAGCAGAGTCAAGGGCGGGAGCTCCTACAATGAGCAGTTCTTC
length: 17
V: TRBV15
size: many
D: TRBD2
J: TRBJ2-1

CDR3: CASSEAGGQNQPQHF
DNA: TGTGCCAGCAGTGAAGCTGGGGGGCAAAATCAGCCCCAGCATTTT
length: 15
V: TRBV6-1
size: many
D: NA
J: TRBJ1-5

CDR3: CASMHDSGNTIYF
DNA: TGTGCCAGCATGCACGACAGCGGAAACACCATATACTTT
length: 13
V: TRBV6-2/TRBV6-3
size: NA
D: NA
J: TRBJ1-3

CDR3: CASIGTDSYEQYF
DNA: TGTGCCAGCATTGGGACAGATTCCTACGAGCAGTACTTC
length: 13
V: TRBV6-1
size: many
D: TRBD1
J: TRBJ2-7

CDR3: CSVEVGEITGRGMFYEQYF
DNA: TGCAGCGTTGAAGTGGGAGAAATAACCGGTCGAGGGATGTTCTACGAGCAGTACTTC
length: 19
V: TRBV29-1
size: many
D: NA
J: TRBJ2-7

CDR3: CASSFAHYEQYF
DNA: TGTGCCAGCAGCTTTGCTCACTACGAGCAGTACTTC
length: 12
V: TRBV7-2
size: NA
D: NA
J: TRBJ2-7

CDR3: CASSLRLAGEEGQYF
DNA: TGTGCCAGCAGCCTGCGACTAGCGGGAGAGGAGGGGCAGTACTTC
length: 15
V: TRBV4-2
size: many
D: TRBD2
J: TRBJ2-7

CDR3: CASSFGDGSYEQYF
DNA: TGTGCCAGCAGCTTCGGGGACGGCTCCTACGAGCAGTACTTC
length: 14
V: TRBV7-9
size: many
D: NA
J: TRBJ2-7

CDR3: CASSIEGRDTEAFF
DNA: TGTGCCAGTAGTATTGAGGGGCGGGACACTGAAGCTTTCTTT
length: 14
V: TRBV19
size: many
D: NA
J: TRBJ1-1

CDR3: CASSYSFQGGSPLHF
DNA: TGTGCCAGCAGTTACTCTTTCCAGGGGGGTTCACCCCTCCACTTT
length: 15
V: TRBV6-5
size: NA
D: TRBD1
J: TRBJ1-6

CDR3: CASKMAPRGETQYF
DNA: TGTGCCAGCAAGATGGCTCCCAGGGGGGAGACCCAGTACTTC
length: 14
V: TRBV6-2/TRBV6-3
size: many
D: TRBD1
J: TRBJ2-5

CDR3: CSVGTGTHTEAFF
DNA: TGCAGCGTTGGGACAGGGACCCACACTGAAGCTTTCTTT
length: 13
V: TRBV29-1
size: many
D: TRBD1
J: TRBJ1-1

CDR3: CASSSSSGGGSYEQYF
DNA: TGTGCCAGCAGTTCATCGTCCGGGGGAGGATCCTACGAGCAGTACTTC
length: 16
V: TRBV27
size: many
D: NA
J: TRBJ2-7

CDR3: CSAGGGAVQETQYF
DNA: TGCAGTGCCGGAGGGGGGGCAGTGCAAGAGACCCAGTACTTC
length: 14
V: TRBV20-1
size: few
D: NA
J: TRBJ2-5

CDR3: CASSSLRGNTGELFF
DNA: TGTGCCAGCAGCTCCCTACGGGGAAACACCGGGGAGCTGTTTTTT
length: 15
V: TRBV5-5
size: few
D: NA
J: TRBJ2-2

CDR3: CASSLARGLEQYF
DNA: TGTGCCAGCAGTTTAGCCAGGGGGCTTGAGCAGTACTTC
length: 13
V: TRBV28
size: many
D: TRBD1
J: TRBJ2-7

CDR3: CASIQGAPNEAFF
DNA: TGTGCCAGCATACAGGGGGCGCCGAATGAAGCTTTCTTT
length: 13
V: TRBV28
size: many
D: TRBD1
J: TRBJ1-1

CDR3: CAWSGDGINQPQHF
DNA: TGTGCCTGGAGTGGGGATGGGATAAATCAGCCCCAGCATTTT
length: 14
V: TRBV30
size: many
D: NA
J: TRBJ1-5

CDR3: CASSYGGDYEQYF
DNA: TGTGCCAGCAGTTACGGAGGAGACTACGAGCAGTACTTC
length: 13
V: TRBV6-2/TRBV6-3
size: many
D: NA
J: TRBJ2-7

CDR3: CASSGPPLRGEAFF
DNA: TGTGCCAGCAGCGGGCCCCCCCTGAGGGGTGAAGCTTTCTTT
length: 14
V: TRBV12-3/TRBV12-4
size: many
D: NA
J: TRBJ1-1

CDR3: CASSETGQPYEQYF
DNA: TGTGCCAGCAGTGAGACGGGACAACCCTACGAGCAGTACTTC
length: 14
V: TRBV2
size: many
D: NA
J: TRBJ2-7

CDR3: CASRPWGGEGNQPQHF
DNA: TGTGCCAGCAGACCTTGGGGAGGGGAGGGCAATCAGCCCCAGCATTTT
length: 16
V: TRBV27
size: many
D: NA
J: TRBJ1-5

CDR3: CASSSSQGANQPQHF
DNA: TGTGCCAGCAGTTCTTCACAGGGGGCGAATCAGCCCCAGCATTTT
length: 15
V: TRBV7-2
size: many
D: TRBD1
J: TRBJ1-5

CDR3: CASSLGEFSNQPQHF
DNA: TGTGCCAGCAGCTTAGGGGAATTTAGCAATCAGCCCCAGCATTTT
length: 15
V: TRBV11-2
size: many
D: NA
J: TRBJ1-5

CDR3: CASSRTSGSQGETQYF
DNA: TGTGCCAGCAGCCGGACTAGCGGGAGTCAGGGGGAGACCCAGTACTTC
length: 16
V: TRBV6-5
size: many
D: TRBD2
J: TRBJ2-5

CDR3: CASSLGGADLYEQYF
DNA: TGTGCCAGCAGCTTAGGGGGGGCAGACCTCTACGAGCAGTACTTC
length: 15
V: TRBV11-2
size: many
D: NA
J: TRBJ2-7

CDR3: CASSLAKETAEAFF
DNA: TGCGCCAGCAGCTTGGCCAAGGAGACAGCTGAAGCTTTCTTT
length: 14
V: TRBV5-1
size: many
D: NA
J: TRBJ1-1

CDR3: CASRELAGASYEQYF
DNA: TGTGCCAGCAGGGAACTAGCGGGGGCTTCCTACGAGCAGTACTTC
length: 15
V: TRBV6-1
size: many
D: TRBD2
J: TRBJ2-7

CDR3: CASSTGFLNTGELFF
DNA: TGTGCCAGCAGTACAGGGTTTTTGAACACCGGGGAGCTGTTTTTT
length: 15
V: TRBV6-2/TRBV6-3
size: many
D: NA
J: TRBJ2-2

CDR3: CASSPPPGQGRVGELFF
DNA: TGTGCCAGCAGCCCGCCCCCCGGACAGGGAAGGGTCGGGGAACTGTTTTTT
length: 17
V: TRBV28
size: NA
D: TRBD1
J: TRBJ2-2

CDR3: CASTWGQGASYEQYF
DNA: TGTGCCAGCACCTGGGGTCAGGGGGCCTCCTACGAGCAGTACTTC
length: 15
V: TRBV6-1
size: many
D: TRBD1
J: TRBJ2-7

CDR3: CASRRTENTEAFF
DNA: TGTGCCAGCAGGAGGACGGAGAACACTGAAGCTTTCTTT
length: 13
V: TRBV12-3/TRBV12-4
size: many
D: NA
J: TRBJ1-1

CDR3: CASSPGGTSVFTLDEQYF
DNA: TGTGCCAGCAGCCCAGGGGGGACTAGCGTTTTTACTTTGGACGAGCAGTACTTC
length: 18
V: TRBV12-3/TRBV12-4
size: many
D: TRBD2
J: TRBJ2-7

CDR3: CASSQTRGGETQYF
DNA: TGTGCCAGCAGCCAGACCCGGGGCGGGGAGACCCAGTACTTC
length: 14
V: TRBV11-2
size: many
D: NA
J: TRBJ2-5

CDR3: CASRTLTGRDEQYF
DNA: TGTGCCAGCAGAACCCTGACAGGGAGGGACGAGCAGTACTTC
length: 14
V: TRBV6-1
size: many
D: NA
J: TRBJ2-7

CDR3: CASSQDRGFSYEQYF
DNA: TGCGCCAGCAGCCAAGATAGGGGGTTCTCCTACGAGCAGTACTTC
length: 15
V: TRBV4-3
size: many
D: NA
J: TRBJ2-7